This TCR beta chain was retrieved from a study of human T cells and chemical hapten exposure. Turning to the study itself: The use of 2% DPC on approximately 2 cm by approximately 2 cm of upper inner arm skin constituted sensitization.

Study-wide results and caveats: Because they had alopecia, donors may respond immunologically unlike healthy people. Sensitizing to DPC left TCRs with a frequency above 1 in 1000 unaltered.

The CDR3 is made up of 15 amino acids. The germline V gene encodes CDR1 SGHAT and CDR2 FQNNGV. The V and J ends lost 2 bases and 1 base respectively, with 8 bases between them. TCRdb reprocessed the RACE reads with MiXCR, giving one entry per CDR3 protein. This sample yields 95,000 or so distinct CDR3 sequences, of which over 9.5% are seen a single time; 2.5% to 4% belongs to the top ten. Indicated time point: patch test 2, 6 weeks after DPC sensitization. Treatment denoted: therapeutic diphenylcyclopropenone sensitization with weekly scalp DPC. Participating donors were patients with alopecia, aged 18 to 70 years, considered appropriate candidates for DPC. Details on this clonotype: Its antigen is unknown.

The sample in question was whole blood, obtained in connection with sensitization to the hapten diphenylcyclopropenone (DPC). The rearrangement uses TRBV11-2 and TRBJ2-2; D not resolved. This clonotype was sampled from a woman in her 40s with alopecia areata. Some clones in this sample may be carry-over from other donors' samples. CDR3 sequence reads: CASSLRRMNTGELFF. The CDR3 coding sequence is TGTGCCAGCAGCTTAAGGCGAATGAACACCGGGGAGCTGTTTTTT.